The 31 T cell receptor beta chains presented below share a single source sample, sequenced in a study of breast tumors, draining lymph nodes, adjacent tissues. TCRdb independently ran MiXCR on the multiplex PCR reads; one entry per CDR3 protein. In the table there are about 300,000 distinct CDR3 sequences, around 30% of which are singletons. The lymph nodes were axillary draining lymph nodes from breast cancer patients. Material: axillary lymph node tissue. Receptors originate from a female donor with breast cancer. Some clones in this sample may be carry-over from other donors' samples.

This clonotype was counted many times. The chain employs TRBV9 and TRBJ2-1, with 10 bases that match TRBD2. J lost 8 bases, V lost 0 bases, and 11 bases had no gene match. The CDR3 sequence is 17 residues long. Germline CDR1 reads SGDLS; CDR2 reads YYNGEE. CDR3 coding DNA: TGTGCCAGCAGCGTAGAACTTAGCGGGAGGCGCAGGGATGAGCAGTTCTTC. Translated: CASSVELSGRRRDEQFF.

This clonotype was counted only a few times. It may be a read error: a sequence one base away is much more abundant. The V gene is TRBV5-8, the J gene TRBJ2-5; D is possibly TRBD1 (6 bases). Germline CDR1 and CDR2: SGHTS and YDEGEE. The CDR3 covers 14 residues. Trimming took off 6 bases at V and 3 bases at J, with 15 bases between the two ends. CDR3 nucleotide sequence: TGTGCCAGCACAACCCTGGGGGCCGAAGAGACCCAGTACTTC. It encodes CASTTLGAEETQYF.

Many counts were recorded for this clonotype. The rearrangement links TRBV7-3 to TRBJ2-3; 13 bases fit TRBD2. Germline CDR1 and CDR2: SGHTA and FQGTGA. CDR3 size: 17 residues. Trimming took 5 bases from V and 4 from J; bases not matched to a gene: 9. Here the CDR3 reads CASSRQVLAGGPDTQYF. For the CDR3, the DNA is TGTGCCAGCAGCCGGCAGGTACTAGCGGGAGGGCCAGATACGCAGTATTTT.

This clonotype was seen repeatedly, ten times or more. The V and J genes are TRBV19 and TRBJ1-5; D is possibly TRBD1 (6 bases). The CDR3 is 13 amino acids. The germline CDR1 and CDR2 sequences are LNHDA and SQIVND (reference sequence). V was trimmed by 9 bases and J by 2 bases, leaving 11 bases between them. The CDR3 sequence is CASNRQGNQPQHF. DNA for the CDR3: TGTGCCAGCAATAGACAGGGCAATCAGCCCCAGCATTTT.

CDR3 residues: CSARTPWTGNEQFF. CDR3 sequence (DNA): TGCAGTGCTAGAACTCCTTGGACAGGGAATGAGCAGTTCTTC. The gene calls are TRBV20-1 and TRBJ2-1; 8 positions agree with TRBD1. This CDR3 has 14 amino acids. V was clipped by 2 bases and J by 7 bases; unmatched bases: 7. In germline, CDR1 is DFQATT, CDR2 SNEGSKA (reference sequence).

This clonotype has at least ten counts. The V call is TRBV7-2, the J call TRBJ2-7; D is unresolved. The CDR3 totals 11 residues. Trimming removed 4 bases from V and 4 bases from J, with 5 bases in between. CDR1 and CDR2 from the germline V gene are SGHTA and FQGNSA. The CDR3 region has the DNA TGTGCCAGCAGCTCCTTTTACGAGCAGTACTTC. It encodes CASSSFYEQYF. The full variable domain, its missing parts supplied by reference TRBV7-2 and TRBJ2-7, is GAGVSQSPSNKVTEKGKDVELRCDPISGHTALYWYRQSLGQGLEFLIYFQGNSAPDKSGLPSDRFSAERTGGSVSTLTIQRTQQEDSAVYLCASSSFYEQYFGPGTRLTVT.

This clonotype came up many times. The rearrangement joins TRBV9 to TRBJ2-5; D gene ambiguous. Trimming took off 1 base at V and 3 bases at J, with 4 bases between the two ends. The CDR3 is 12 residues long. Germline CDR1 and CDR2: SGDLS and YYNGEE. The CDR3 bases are TGTGCCAGCAGCGTAAATGAAGAGACCCAGTACTTC. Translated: CASSVNEETQYF.

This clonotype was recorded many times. As DNA, the CDR3 is TGTGCCAGCAAACTCCGAGGACTAGCGGGAGTTGAGGATACGCAGTATTTT. This encodes CASKLRGLAGVEDTQYF. The J gene is TRBJ2-3, the V gene TRBV12-3 or TRBV12-4; 13 bases are shared with TRBD2. Trimming cost V 7 bases and J 6 bases; bases outside gene matches: 13. The CDR3 totals 17 residues.

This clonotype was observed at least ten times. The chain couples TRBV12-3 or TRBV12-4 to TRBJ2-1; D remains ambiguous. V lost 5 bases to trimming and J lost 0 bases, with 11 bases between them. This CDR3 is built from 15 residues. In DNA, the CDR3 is TGTGCCAGCAGTCCTCGACGGAGCTCCTACAATGAGCAGTTCTTC. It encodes CASSPRRSSYNEQFF.

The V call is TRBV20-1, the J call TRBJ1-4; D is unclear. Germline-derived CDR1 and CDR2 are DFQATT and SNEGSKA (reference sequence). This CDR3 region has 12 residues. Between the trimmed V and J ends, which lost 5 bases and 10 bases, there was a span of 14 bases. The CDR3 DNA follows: TGCAGTGCTTGGAGGGAGGCTGGAAAACTGTTTTTT. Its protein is CSAWREAGKLFF.

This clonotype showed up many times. Written as DNA, the CDR3 is TGTGCCAGCAGCTTCAGCGGAACAAATACATACTACAATGAGCAGTTCTTC. Protein: CASSFSGTNTYYNEQFF. The chain joins TRBV7-8 to TRBJ2-1, with a possible D match to TRBD2 (5 bases). Trimming cost V 3 bases and J 3 bases, with 18 bases left between them. The germline gives CDR1 SGHVS, CDR2 FQNEAQ. CDR3 length equals 17 residues.

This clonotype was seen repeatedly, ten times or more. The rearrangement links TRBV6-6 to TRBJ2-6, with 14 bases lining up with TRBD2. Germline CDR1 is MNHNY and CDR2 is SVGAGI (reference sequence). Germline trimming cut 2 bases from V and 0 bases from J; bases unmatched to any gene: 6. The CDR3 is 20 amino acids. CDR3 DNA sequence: TGTGCCAGCAGTTACGCCGGGACTAGCGGGAGCTTCTCTGGGGCCAACGTCCTGACTTTC. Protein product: CASSYAGTSGSFSGANVLTF.

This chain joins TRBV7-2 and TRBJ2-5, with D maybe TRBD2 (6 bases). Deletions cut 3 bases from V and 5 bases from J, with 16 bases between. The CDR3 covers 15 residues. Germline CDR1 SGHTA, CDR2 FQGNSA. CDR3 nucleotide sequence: TGTGCCAGCAGCTTTGGCGGGACCTGGGTTGAGACCCAGTACTTC. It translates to CASSFGGTWVETQYF.

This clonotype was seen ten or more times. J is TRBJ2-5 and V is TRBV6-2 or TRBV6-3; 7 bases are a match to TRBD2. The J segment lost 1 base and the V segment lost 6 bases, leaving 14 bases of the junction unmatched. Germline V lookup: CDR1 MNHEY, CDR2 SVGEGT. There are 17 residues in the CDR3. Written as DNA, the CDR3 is TGTGCCAGCAGCCAGCAGGCTAGCGGAGCCTTCCAAGAGACCCAGTACTTC. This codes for CASSQQASGAFQETQYF.

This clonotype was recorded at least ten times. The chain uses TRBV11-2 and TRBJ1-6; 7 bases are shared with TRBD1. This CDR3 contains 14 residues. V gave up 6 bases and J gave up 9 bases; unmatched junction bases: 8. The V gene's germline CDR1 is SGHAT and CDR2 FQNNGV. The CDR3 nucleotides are TGTGCCAGCAGTATTACAGGGGTCGGTTCACCCCTCCACTTT. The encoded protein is CASSITGVGSPLHF.

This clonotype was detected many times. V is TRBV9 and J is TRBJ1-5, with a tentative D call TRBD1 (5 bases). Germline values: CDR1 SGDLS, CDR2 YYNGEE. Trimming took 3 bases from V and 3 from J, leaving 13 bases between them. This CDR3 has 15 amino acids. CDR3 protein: CASSAQGRLNQPQHF. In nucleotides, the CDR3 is TGTGCCAGCAGCGCTCAGGGCCGACTCAATCAGCCCCAGCATTTT.

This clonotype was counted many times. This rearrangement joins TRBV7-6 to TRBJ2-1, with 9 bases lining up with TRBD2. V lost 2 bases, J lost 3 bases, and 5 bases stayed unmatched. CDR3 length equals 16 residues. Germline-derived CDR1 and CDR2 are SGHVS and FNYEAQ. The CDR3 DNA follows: TGTGCCAGCAGCTTATCTAGCGGGGTAGTCTACAATGAGCAGTTCTTC. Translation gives CASSLSSGVVYNEQFF.

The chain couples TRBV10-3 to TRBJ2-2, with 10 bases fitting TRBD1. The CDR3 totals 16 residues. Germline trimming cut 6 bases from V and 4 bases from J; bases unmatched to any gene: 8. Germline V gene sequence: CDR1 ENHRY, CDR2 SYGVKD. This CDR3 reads CAIRVTGTGVTGELFF. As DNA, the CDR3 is TGTGCCATCAGGGTCACCGGGACAGGGGTCACCGGGGAGCTGTTTTTT.

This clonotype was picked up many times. The chain's CDR3 is CASSPPPTGLGYYGYTF. The DNA for the CDR3 is TGCGCCAGCTCCCCGCCCCCGACAGGGTTAGGCTACTATGGCTACACCTTC. The rearrangement links TRBV5-1 to TRBJ1-2; TRBD1 aligns across 7 bases. The CDR3 consists of 17 residues. Germline CDR1 reads SGHRS; CDR2 reads YFSETQ. J gave up 3 bases and V 7 bases, and 18 bases lay outside the gene matches.

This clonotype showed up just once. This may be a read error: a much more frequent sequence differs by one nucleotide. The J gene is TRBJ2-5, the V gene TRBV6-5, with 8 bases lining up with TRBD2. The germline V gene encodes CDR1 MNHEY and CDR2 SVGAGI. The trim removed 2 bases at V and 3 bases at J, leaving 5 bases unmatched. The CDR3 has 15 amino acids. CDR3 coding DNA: TGTGCCAGCAGTTACGGGAATAGCGGGAAAGAGACCCAGTACTTC. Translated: CASSYGNSGKETQYF.

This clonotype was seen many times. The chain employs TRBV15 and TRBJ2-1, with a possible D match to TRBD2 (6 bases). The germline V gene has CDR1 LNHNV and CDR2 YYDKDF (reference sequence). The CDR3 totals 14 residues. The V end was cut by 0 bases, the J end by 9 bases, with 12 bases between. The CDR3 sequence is CATSRDREFGEQFF. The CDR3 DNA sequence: TGTGCCACCAGCAGAGACCGGGAGTTTGGTGAGCAGTTCTTC.

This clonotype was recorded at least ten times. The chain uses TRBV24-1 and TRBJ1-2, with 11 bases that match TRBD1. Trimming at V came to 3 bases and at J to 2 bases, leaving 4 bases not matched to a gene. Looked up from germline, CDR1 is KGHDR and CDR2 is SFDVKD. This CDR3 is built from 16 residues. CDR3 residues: CATSDPGQGANYGYTF. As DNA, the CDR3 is TGTGCCACCAGTGATCCAGGACAGGGGGCCAACTATGGCTACACCTTC.

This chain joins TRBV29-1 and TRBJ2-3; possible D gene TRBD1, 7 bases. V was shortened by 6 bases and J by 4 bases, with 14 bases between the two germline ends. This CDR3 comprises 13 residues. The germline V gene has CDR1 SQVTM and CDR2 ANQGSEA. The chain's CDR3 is CSVNRGGADTQYF. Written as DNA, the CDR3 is TGCAGCGTCAACAGGGGAGGTGCAGATACGCAGTATTTT.

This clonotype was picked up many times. DNA of the CDR3: TGCAGTGCCAGACTAGCGGGCCCCCGTGAGACCCAGTACTTC. Translating gives CSARLAGPRETQYF. The chain combines TRBV20-1 with TRBJ2-5, with 10 bases aligning to TRBD2. V dropped 6 bases and J dropped 5; count of bases not matched to a gene: 9. Per the germline V gene, CDR1 is DFQATT and CDR2 is SNEGSKA (reference sequence). This CDR3 has 14 amino acids.

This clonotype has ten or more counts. The CDR3 reads CATLSVGSGNTIYF. CDR3 DNA sequence: TGTGCCACCCTCTCTGTTGGTTCTGGAAACACCATATATTTT. The chain has TRBV19 and TRBJ1-3; no firm D call. This CDR3 has 14 residues. Germline lookup yields CDR1 LNHDA and CDR2 SQIVND (reference sequence). V was pared by 10 bases and J by 1 base, with 14 bases between.

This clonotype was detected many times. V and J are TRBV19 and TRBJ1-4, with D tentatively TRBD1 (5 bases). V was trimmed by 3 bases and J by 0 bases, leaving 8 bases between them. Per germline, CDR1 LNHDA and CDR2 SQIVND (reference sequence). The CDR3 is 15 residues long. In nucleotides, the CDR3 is TGTGCCAGTAGTATGCGGGGGGCAACTAATGAAAAACTGTTTTTT. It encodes CASSMRGATNEKLFF.

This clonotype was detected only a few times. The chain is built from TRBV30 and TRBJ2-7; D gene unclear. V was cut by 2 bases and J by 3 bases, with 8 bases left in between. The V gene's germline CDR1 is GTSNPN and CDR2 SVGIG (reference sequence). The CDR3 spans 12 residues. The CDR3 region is CAWSKENYEQYF. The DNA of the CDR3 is TGTGCCTGGAGTAAGGAGAACTACGAGCAGTACTTC.

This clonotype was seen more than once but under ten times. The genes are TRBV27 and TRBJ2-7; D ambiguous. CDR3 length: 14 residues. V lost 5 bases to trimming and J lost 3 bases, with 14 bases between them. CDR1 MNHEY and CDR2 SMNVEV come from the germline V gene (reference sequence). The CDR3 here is CASSPWESYYEQYF. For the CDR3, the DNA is TGTGCCAGCAGTCCCTGGGAATCATACTACGAGCAGTACTTC.

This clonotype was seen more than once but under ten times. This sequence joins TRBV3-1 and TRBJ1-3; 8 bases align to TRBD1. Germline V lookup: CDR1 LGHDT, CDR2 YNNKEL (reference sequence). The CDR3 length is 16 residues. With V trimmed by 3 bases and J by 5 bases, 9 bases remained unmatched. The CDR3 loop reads CASSHTGQGKRNTIYF. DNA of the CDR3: TGTGCCAGCAGCCACACCGGACAGGGAAAAAGAAACACCATATATTTT.

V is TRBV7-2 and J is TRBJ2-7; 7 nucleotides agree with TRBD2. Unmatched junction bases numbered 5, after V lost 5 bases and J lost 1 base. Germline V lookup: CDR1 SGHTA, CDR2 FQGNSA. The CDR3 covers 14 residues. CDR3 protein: CASSITSASYEQYF. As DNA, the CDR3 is TGTGCCAGCAGCATTACTAGCGCATCCTACGAGCAGTACTTC. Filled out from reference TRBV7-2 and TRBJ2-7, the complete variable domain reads GAGVSQSPSNKVTEKGKDVELRCDPISGHTALYWYRQSLGQGLEFLIYFQGNSAPDKSGLPSDRFSAERTGGSVSTLTIQRTQQEDSAVYLCASSITSASYEQYFGPGTRLTVT.

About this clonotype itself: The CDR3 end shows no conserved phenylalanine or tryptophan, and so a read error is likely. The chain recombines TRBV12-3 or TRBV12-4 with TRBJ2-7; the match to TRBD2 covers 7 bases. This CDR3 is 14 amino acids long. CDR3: CAGSSSGKLYEQYS. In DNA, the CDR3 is TGTGCCGGCAGTTCAAGCGGGAAACTCTACGAGCAGTACTCC.